The clone carrying this TCR beta chain was counted only a few times. Its specificity is unknown. The sample is drawn from a study of human T cells and chemical hapten exposure. Study-wide context: Enrolled patients were predominantly female and had alopecia areata, totalis or universalis. TCR yields per sample varied mostly from small pooled library volume differences.

Time point noted: patch test 3, about 24 weeks after DPC sensitization. The treatment here: therapeutic diphenylcyclopropenone sensitization with weekly scalp DPC. Unfractionated whole blood yielded total RNA. Findings and limits, study-wide: Against controls, expanded TCRs gave rise to significantly more large CDR3 similarity clusters.

TCRdb re-derived calls from the RACE reads in MiXCR, one entry per CDR3 protein. The sample has under 200,000 distinct CDR3 sequences; roughly 26% are singletons. CDR1 is LNHDA and CDR2 is SQIVND in the germline V gene (reference sequence). CDR3 length: 16 amino acids. Trimming removed 5 bases from V and 5 bases from J; junction bases left unmatched: 11. This TCR was recovered from a woman under 30 with alopecia areata. Some clones in this sample may be carry-over from other donors' samples. This chain links TRBV19 with TRBJ2-7; 11 nucleotides match TRBD1. Sequencing used whole blood, obtained in connection with sensitization to the hapten diphenylcyclopropenone (DPC). The CDR3 spells CASSRGTGGRLNEQYF. The CDR3 coding sequence is TGTGCCAGTAGTCGTGGGACAGGGGGTCGTCTGAACGAGCAGTACTTC.